Listed below are T cell receptor beta chains from one sample, sequenced in a study of beta chain features in type 1 diabetes. Profiling relied on immunoSEQ multiplex PCR, and the TCRdb table lists in-frame clones only, not all of them. The data hold some 660,000 clones, with over 13% observed a single time. Input material: naive CD4+ T cells from blood. Source of these receptors: a man aged 18 to 30 with type 1 diabetes. Both conserved end residues are trimmed from each CDR3.

v_call cdr3_aa
TRBV5-8 ASSPGTSGTDTQY
TRBV4-2 ASSQGQGSSPLH
TRBV29-1 SEVGQGAYNEQF
TRBV7-2 ASSLAESYEQY
TRBV25-1 ASSAQSTDTQY
TRBV19 ASSGKTSGEYEQY
TRBV6-6 ASRAELLRGYT
TRBV6-5 ASSYANLLGQRLC
TRBV5-6 ASSLQIPYEQY
TRBV7-9 ASSSGQGEGDTQY
TRBV10-3 AITTSGRLVEQF
TRBV6-6 ASSYGGRAGEQY
TRBV4-2 ASSQVAATRMETQY
TRBV15 ATSRDRRVLGGYT
TRBV7-2 ASGVAGSTYEQY
TRBV2 ASSGLAGYNEQF
TRBV14 ASSQQAGSYNEQF
TRBV29-1 SVLGQGRTEAF
TRBV4-2 ASSDTRFNQPQH
TRBV29-1 SVEYNEQF
TRBV7-2 ASSATGGGANVLT
TRBV5-1 ASSLEGVSPLH
TRBV30 AWSGLAGETQY
TRBV4-2 ASSSNSYSGGELF
TRBV7-2 ASSWDRVEKLF
TRBV20-1 SALHNEQF
TRBV30 AWSTGGRGGYT
TRBV29-1 SVEAWTAGSTGNTIY
TRBV27 ASKTRPGANVLT
TRBV28 ASRQAIYNSPLH
TRBV7-3 ASSLGHRDGYT
TRBV29-1 SAQGNSYEQY
TRBV10-3 AISESSGRDEQF
TRBV5-4 ASSPLGGGTQETQY
TRBV4-1 ASSQDRQLNTEAF
TRBV6-6 ASTLRRGGSNQPQH
TRBV28 ASSFRQSGGYT
TRBV28 ASSFGGASSSPLH
TRBV30 AWSVQGRGYT
TRBV6-5 ASSYQPLVGADTQY
TRBV28 ASRTLRGRRTANYGYT
TRBV28 ASSLEGSGANVLT
TRBV2 ASNPRNLAKNIQY
TRBV14 ASSRTVNSGETQY